This T cell receptor (beta chain) was found in a study of blood T cells in healthy people across ages. Regarding the study as a whole: TCR beta diversity per million T cells fell roughly linearly with age. Those diversity estimates obtained from one million T cells were thought to be underestimates.

With regard to this clonotype: Antigen specificity is unknown.

Around 9.4 milliliters was the volume of peripheral blood drawn from each donor. Germline CDR1 MNHEY, CDR2 SVGEGT. This CDR3 is built from 13 residues. PCR was performed a second time for roughly 6 to 12 cycles using a sample-barcoded 5' primer and a J-beta primer mix. Each TCR beta cDNA got a 12-nucleotide random molecular identifier. TCRdb independently ran MiXCR on the 5' RACE reads; one entry per CDR3 protein. The top ten clones hold roughly 13% of a sample with about 940,000 distinct CDR3 sequences, approximately 49% of them seen once. This sequence originates from a man aged 25-40 years in good health. The specimen was blood. V gene TRBV6-2 or TRBV6-3 combines with J gene TRBJ2-7, with D perhaps TRBD2 (6 bases). Judging by the DNA end, TRBJ2-4 fits better; the J call may be wrong. CDR3 sequence reads: CASGTGLWDIQYF. The CDR3 DNA follows: TGTGCCAGCGGGACGGGACTTTGGGACATTCAGTACTTC.